These 19 T cell receptor beta chains share one sample of origin, sequenced in a study of blood T cells in healthy people across ages (dated by TCRdb to the mid-2010s). Library preparation was by 5' RACE. Sequencing was carried out with an Illumina HiSeq 2500. A second about 7 to 11 cycle PCR used a sample-barcoded 5' primer and a J-beta primer mix. In TCRdb, the public reads were trimmed at Q25 with fastp and aligned with MiXCR, with productive beta chains retained. Rows matching on CDR3 protein sequence are summarized as one entry with the most common DNA and genes. In this sample the table shows some 900,000 distinct CDR3 sequences, 29% of which occur a single time. The biggest ten clones account for 17% of the sample. The material sequenced was blood. All receptors come from a woman aged 80 or over in good health.

The V and J genes are TRBV6-1 and TRBJ2-2, with 8 positions matching TRBD2. Trimming cost V 6 bases and J 6 bases; bases outside gene matches: 9. CDR1 is MNHNS and CDR2 is SASEGT in the germline V gene. The CDR3 consists of 15 residues. CDR3 residues: CASSSGGVGSGELFF. In DNA form, the CDR3 reads TGTGCCAGCAGCTCGGGGGGGGTTGGCTCCGGGGAGCTGTTTTTT.

Written as DNA, the CDR3 is TGCGCCAGCAGGGGGACAAAGAGGCATGAGCAGTTCTTC. Its protein product is CASRGTKRHEQFF. The rearrangement uses TRBV10-1 and TRBJ2-1; perhaps TRBD1 as D (6 bases). The germline CDR1 and CDR2 sequences are WNHNN and SYGVQD (reference sequence). The CDR3 runs to 13 residues. Trimming cost V 6 bases and J 8 bases, with 14 bases left between them.

This clonotype was seen only a few times. This may be a read error: a much more frequent sequence differs by one nucleotide. The V and J genes are TRBV7-2 and TRBJ1-5, with D possibly being TRBD1 (5 bases). CDR1 and CDR2 from the germline V gene are SGHTA and FQGNSA. This CDR3 comprises 13 residues. V lost 7 bases, J lost 3 bases, and 10 bases lay in between. CDR3 nucleotide sequence: TGTGCCAGCAACATGGGACCCAATCAGCCCCAGCATTTT. Protein: CASNMGPNQPQHF. The variable domain in full, completed from reference TRBV7-2 and TRBJ1-5, reads GAGVSQSPSNKVTEKGKDVELRCDPISGHTALYWYRQSLGQGLEFLIYFQGNSAPDKSGLPSDRFSAERTGGSVSTLTIQRTQQEDSAVYLCASNMGPNQPQHFGDGTRLSIL.

This clonotype was recorded many times. The chain is built from TRBV5-1 and TRBJ2-1; D is unresolved. CDR3 length: 15 residues. The germline CDR1 and CDR2 sequences are SGHRS and YFSETQ. Trimming left V 0 bases short and J 5 bases short, with 12 bases between. The DNA of the CDR3 is TGCGCCAGCAGCTTGGTGCCCGATTATAACAATGAGCAGTTCTTC. This translates into CASSLVPDYNNEQFF.

Many counts were recorded for this clonotype. This sequence joins TRBV12-3 or TRBV12-4 and TRBJ2-3; possibly TRBD1 or TRBD2 for D (5 bases each). Trimming shortened V by 3 bases and J by 5 bases, and 15 bases separated the two germline ends. The CDR3 is 15 residues long. The CDR3 here is CASSLGPRAVDTQYF. CDR3 DNA: TGTGCCAGCAGTTTGGGACCGCGGGCGGTAGATACGCAGTATTTT.

The chain combines TRBV20-1 with TRBJ1-5, with 8 bases matching TRBD1. CDR1 is DFQATT and CDR2 is SNEGSKA in the germline V gene (reference sequence). Trimming took 3 bases from V and 4 from J; bases not matched to a gene: 8. The CDR3 sequence is 15 residues long. As DNA, the CDR3 is TGCAGTGCTAGGATCCCGACAGGGGAAAATCAGCCCCAGCATTTT. Translating it yields CSARIPTGENQPQHF.

Notes on this clonotype: A much larger clone lies one base from this, so it may be a read error. The conserved phenylalanine or tryptophan is not found at the CDR3 terminus, so this likely reflects a read error. The chain uses TRBV20-1 and TRBJ2-1; TRBD2 might be the D (6 bases). Germline V CDR1 and CDR2: DFQATT, SNEGSKA (reference sequence). The CDR3 has 15 amino acids. V was pared by 1 base and J by 2 bases, with 12 bases between. The chain's CDR3 is CSARAPGVPYNEQFL. The CDR3 DNA sequence: TGCAGTGCTAGAGCCCCGGGGGTCCCCTACAATGAGCAGTTCTTA.

The chain employs TRBV20-1 and TRBJ2-3; D not certain. The CDR3 covers 16 residues. Germline V gene data show CDR1 as DFQATT and CDR2 as SNEGSKA (reference sequence). Trimming cost V 0 bases and J 4 bases, with 17 bases left between them. The CDR3 region is CSARDPHSGTPDTQYF. The CDR3 coding sequence is TGCAGTGCTAGAGATCCCCATTCAGGTACCCCAGATACGCAGTATTTT.

On this clonotype: One base away lies a much larger clone, so this may be a sequencing read error. V and J are TRBV20-1 and TRBJ2-5; 9 bases are a match to TRBD1. Germline CDR1 and CDR2: DFQATT and SNEGSKA (reference sequence). The CDR3 has 14 amino acids. The CDR3 loop is CSASRDRDGETQDF. The DNA of the CDR3 is TGCAGTGCTAGTAGGGACAGGGATGGAGAGACCCAGGACTTC.

As for this clonotype: The conserved phenylalanine or tryptophan normally closing the CDR3 is absent here, so this likely arose from a read error. This chain connects TRBV20-1 to TRBJ2-3; 10 bases are shared with TRBD2. V lost 0 bases and J lost 3; bases outside the gene matches: 6. Per the germline V gene, CDR1 is DFQATT and CDR2 is SNEGSKA (reference sequence). The length of the CDR3 is 16 residues. CDR3 nucleotide sequence: TGCAGTGCTAGAGATCTCGCTAGCGGGAGAACAGATACGCAGTATTTA. Translation: CSARDLASGRTDTQYL.

This clonotype was found a few times. V is TRBV12-3 or TRBV12-4 and J is TRBJ1-5; D remains ambiguous. V lost 6 bases, J lost 0 bases, and 9 bases lay in between. The CDR3 loop spans 14 amino acids. CDR3 amino acids: CASRPPASNQPQHF. The CDR3 nucleotides are TGTGCCAGCAGACCCCCGGCTAGCAATCAGCCCCAGCATTTT.

About this clonotype itself: One junction end does not reproduce the germline sequence, and a read error may be involved. This chain links TRBV3-1 with TRBJ2-1, with 8 positions matching TRBD2. The CDR3 has 16 residues. Germline CDR1 is LGHDT and CDR2 is YNNKEL (reference sequence). CDR3 loop: CASSPLTGGLYNERFF. The CDR3 coding sequence is TGTGCCAGCAGCCCCCTTACGGGGGGGCTATACAATGAGCGGTTCTTC.

In this sample, this clonotype turned up many times. This chain uses TRBV7-2 with TRBJ1-6; 8 bases agree with TRBD1. The length of the CDR3 is 15 residues. Looked up from germline, CDR1 is SGHTA and CDR2 is FQGNSA. V lost 7 bases, J lost 10 bases, and 12 bases stayed unmatched. The CDR3 here is CASKPGQGAGSPLHF. The DNA of the CDR3 is TGTGCCAGCAAGCCGGGGCAGGGGGCCGGGTCACCCCTCCACTTT.

This clonotype was seen at least ten times. V gene TRBV7-2 combines with J gene TRBJ1-1; 7 nucleotides line up with TRBD1. Trimming at V came to 1 base and at J to 5 bases, leaving 10 bases not matched to a gene. Germline values: CDR1 SGHTA, CDR2 FQGNSA. The CDR3 is 16 amino acids. DNA of the CDR3: TGTGCCAGCAGCTTAGTCCCTACAGGGGTTGGGACTGAAGCTTTCTTT. The encoded protein is CASSLVPTGVGTEAFF.

This sequence joins TRBV14 and TRBJ1-4; 7 bases agree with TRBD1. The germline V gene encodes CDR1 SGHDN and CDR2 FVKESK. V lost 1 base and J lost 8; bases outside the gene matches: 16. The CDR3 length is 18 residues. The CDR3 loop reads CASSQVRGWTGDAEKLFF. The CDR3 bases are TGTGCCAGCAGCCAAGTGAGAGGCTGGACAGGAGACGCGGAAAAACTGTTTTTT.

The sample holds many counts of this clonotype. One end of the junction fails to match germline, which may point to a read error. This chain links TRBV7-9 with TRBJ2-7; D might be TRBD1 (5 bases). Germline values: CDR1 SEHNR, CDR2 FQNEAQ (reference sequence). CDR3 size: 12 residues. CDR3 sequence: CASSLRGYGQYF. As DNA, the CDR3 is TGTGCCAGCAGCTTAAGGGGCTACGGGCAGTACTTC.

The chain couples TRBV12-3 or TRBV12-4 to TRBJ2-7; TRBD1 aligns across 10 bases. This CDR3 comprises 17 residues. Unmatched junction bases numbered 13, after V lost 5 bases and J lost 3 bases. The CDR3 coding sequence is TGTGCCAGCAGTCCCTGGACAGGGGGGGCCTATGTCTACGAGCAGTACTTC. Its translation is CASSPWTGGAYVYEQYF.

This clonotype was detected many times. The CDR3 nucleotides read TGCGCCAGCAGCTTGGCCCACAGACAGACCTACAATGAGCAGTTCTTC. It codes for CASSLAHRQTYNEQFF. This chain joins TRBV5-1 and TRBJ2-1; weak D call: TRBD1 (5 bases). Germline assignment: CDR1 SGHRS and CDR2 YFSETQ. Trimming cost V 0 bases and J 2 bases, with 12 bases left between them. The CDR3 runs 16 residues.

This chain uses TRBV2 with TRBJ1-5, with 8 bases matching TRBD1. V was pared by 4 bases and J by 6 bases, with 5 bases of the junction left unmatched. Germline V gene lookup returns CDR1 SNHLY and CDR2 FYNNEI. The CDR3 totals 14 residues. Here the CDR3 DNA reads TGTGCCAGCAGTGGACAGGGGCTGACTCAGCCCCAGCATTTT. Translation gives CASSGQGLTQPQHF.